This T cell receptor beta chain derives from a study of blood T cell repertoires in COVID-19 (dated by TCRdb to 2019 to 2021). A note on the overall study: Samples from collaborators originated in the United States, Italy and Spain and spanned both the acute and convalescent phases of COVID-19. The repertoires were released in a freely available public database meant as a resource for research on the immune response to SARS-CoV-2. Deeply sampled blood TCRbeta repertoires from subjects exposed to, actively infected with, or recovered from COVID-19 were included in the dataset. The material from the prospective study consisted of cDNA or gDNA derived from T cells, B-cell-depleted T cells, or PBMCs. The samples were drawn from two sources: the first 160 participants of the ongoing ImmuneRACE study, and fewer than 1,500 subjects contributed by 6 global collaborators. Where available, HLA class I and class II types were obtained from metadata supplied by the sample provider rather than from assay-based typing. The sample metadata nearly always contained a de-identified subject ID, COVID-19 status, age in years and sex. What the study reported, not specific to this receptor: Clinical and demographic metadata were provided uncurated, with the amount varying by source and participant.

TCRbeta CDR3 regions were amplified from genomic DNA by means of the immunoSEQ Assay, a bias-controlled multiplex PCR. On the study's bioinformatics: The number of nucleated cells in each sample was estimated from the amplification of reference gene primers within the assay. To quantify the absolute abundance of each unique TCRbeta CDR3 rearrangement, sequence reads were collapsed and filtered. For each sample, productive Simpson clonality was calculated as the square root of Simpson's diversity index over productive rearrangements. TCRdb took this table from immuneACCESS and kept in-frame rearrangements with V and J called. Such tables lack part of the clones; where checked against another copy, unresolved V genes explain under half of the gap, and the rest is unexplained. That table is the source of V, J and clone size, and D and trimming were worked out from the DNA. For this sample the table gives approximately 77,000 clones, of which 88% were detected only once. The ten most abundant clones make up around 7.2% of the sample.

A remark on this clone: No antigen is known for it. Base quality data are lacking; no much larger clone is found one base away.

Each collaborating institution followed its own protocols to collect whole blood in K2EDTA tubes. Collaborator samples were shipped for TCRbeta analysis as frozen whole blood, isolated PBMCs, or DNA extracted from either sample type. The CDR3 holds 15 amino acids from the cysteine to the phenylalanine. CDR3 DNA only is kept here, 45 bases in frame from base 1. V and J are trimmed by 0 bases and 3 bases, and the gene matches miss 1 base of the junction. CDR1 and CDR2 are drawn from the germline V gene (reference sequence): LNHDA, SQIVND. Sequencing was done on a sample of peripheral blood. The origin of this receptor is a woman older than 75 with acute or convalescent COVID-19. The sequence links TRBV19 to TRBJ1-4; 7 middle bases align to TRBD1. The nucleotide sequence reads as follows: TGTGCCAGTAGTATAGATCAGGGGGCTAATGAAAAACTGTTTTTT. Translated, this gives CASSIDQGANEKLFF.